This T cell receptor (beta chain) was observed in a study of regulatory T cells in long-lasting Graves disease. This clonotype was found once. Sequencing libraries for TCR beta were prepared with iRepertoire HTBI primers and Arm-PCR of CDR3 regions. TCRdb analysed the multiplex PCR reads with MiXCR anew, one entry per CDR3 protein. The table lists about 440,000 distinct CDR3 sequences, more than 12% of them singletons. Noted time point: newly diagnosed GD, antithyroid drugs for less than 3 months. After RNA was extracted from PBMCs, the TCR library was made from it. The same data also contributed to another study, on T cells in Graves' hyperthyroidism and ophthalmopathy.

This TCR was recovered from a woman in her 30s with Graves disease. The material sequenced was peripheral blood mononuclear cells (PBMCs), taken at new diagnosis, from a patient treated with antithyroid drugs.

For the CDR3, the DNA is TGTGCCTGGAGCGCCCCCGGATTTCAGCCCCAGCATTTT. Its protein product is CAWSAPGFQPQHF. The chain has TRBV30 and TRBJ1-5; D is unclear. Germline-derived CDR1 and CDR2 are GTSNPN and SVGIG (reference sequence). V lost 3 bases, J lost 6 bases, and 12 bases lay in between. The length of the CDR3 is 13 residues.